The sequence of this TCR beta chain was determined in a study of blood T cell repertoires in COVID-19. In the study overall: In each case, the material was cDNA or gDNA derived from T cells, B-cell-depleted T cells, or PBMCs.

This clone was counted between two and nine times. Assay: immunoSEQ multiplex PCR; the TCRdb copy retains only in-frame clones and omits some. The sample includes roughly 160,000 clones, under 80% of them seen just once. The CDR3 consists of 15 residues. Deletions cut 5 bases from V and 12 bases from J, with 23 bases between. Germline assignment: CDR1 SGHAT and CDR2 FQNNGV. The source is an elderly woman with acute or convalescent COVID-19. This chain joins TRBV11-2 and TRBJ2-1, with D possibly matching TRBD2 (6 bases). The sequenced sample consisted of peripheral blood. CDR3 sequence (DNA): TGTGCCAGCAGCCACGGGGGAGGCTATGATATGGGGCAGTTCTTC. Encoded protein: CASSHGGGYDMGQFF.